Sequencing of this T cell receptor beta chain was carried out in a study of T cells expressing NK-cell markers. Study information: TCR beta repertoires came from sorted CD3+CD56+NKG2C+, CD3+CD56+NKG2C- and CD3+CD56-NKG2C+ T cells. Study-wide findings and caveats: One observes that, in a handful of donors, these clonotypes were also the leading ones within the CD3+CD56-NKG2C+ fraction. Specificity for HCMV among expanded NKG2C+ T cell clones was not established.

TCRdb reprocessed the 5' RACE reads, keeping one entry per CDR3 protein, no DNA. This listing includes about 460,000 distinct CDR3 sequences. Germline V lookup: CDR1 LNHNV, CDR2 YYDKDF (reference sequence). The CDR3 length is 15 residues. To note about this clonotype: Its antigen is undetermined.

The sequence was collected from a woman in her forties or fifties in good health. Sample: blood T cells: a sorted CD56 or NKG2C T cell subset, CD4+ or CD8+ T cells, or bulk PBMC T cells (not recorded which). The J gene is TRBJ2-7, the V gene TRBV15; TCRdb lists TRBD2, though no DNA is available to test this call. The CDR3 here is CATSRGSGLAYEQYF.